These T cell receptor beta chains were read from a single sample in a study of blood T cells in healthy people across ages. One entry per CDR3 protein results from TCRdb running MiXCR on the 5' RACE reads. The sample yields around 1,700,000 distinct CDR3 sequences, 28% seen once. Material: blood. The receptors stem from a woman younger than 45 in good health. Each CDR3 is given with its conserved first and last residue. The D gene is left open where the match is weak. Expanded clones are given a class, and other clones once, few, many or no size at all.

>TRBJ2-7|.|15|TRBV20-1|.
TGCAGTGCTAGAAAGGGAGGGGGGGGTCGGCTCGAGCAGTACTTC
CSARKGGGGRLEQYF
>TRBJ2-3|TRBD1|15|TRBV15|few
TGTGCCACCAGCTCCCAGGGGGCACGCACAGATACGCAGTATTTT
CATSSQGARTDTQYF
>TRBJ2-6|.|18|TRBV10-2|many
TGCGCCAGCAGTGAGTGGAGGTCCGCTCTGGGTGGGGCCAACGTCCTGACTTTC
CASSEWRSALGGANVLTF
>TRBJ2-5|.|12|TRBV20-1|few
TGCAGTGCTTCTAAAGCCCAAGAGACCCAGTACTTC
CSASKAQETQYF
>TRBJ1-3|.|14|TRBV6-1|few
TGTGCCAGTGGTGGCAGGGGCTCTGGAAACACCATATATTTT
CASGGRGSGNTIYF
>TRBJ1-4|.|14|TRBV6-5|once
TGTGCCAGCAGTTACCGGGCAGGGGAGGAAAAACTGTTTTTT
CASSYRAGEEKLFF
>TRBJ1-3|.|13|TRBV10-3|.
TGTGCCATCAGTGACGCCCCTGGAAACACCATATATTTT
CAISDAPGNTIYF
>TRBJ2-3|.|14|TRBV5-6|few
TGTGCCAGCAGCTTGAGGCTGAATAAAGATACGCAGTATTTT
CASSLRLNKDTQYF
>TRBJ2-3|.|10|TRBV29-1|many
TGCAGCGGGGGGGGCGATACGCAGTATTTT
CSGGGDTQYF
>TRBJ2-7|.|14|TRBV27|.
TGTGCCAGTGGCGTGGAGCGTCCGGAATACGAGCAGTACTTC
CASGVERPEYEQYF
>TRBJ1-4|.|15|TRBV20-1|.
TGCAGTGCCAGAGTGAAAATCCTGGCTAATGAAAAACTGTTTTTT
CSARVKILANEKLFF
>TRBJ2-1|.|15|TRBV2|.
TGTGCCAGCAGTGGGGGCGGGGCGCGGTACAATGAGCAGTTCTTC
CASSGGGARYNEQFF
>TRBJ1-2|.|12|TRBV29-1|many
TGCAGCGTCTTTACTCAAAACTATGGCTACACCTTC
CSVFTQNYGYTF
>TRBJ2-5|.|13|TRBV10-3|many
TGTGCCATCAGTGAACCGGGGCCAAAGACCCAGTACTTC
CAISEPGPKTQYF
>TRBJ2-5|TRBD2|17|TRBV29-1|few
TGCAGCGTTGTCCTCCCCTGGAAGCGGGGGGGCCGCGAGACCCAGTACTTC
CSVVLPWKRGGRETQYF
>TRBJ2-7|.|16|TRBV11-2|few
.
CASSPSGFGGGAYRYF
>TRBJ2-7|.|12|TRBV7-9|many
TGTGCCAGCAGCTCGGAGGCCTACGAGCAGTACTTC
CASSSEAYEQYF
>TRBJ1-2|TRBD1|15|TRBV6-2/TRBV6-3|.
TGTGCCAGCACTACGGACAGGGAAAGGGACTATGGCTACACCTTC
CASTTDRERDYGYTF
>TRBJ2-4|TRBD2|16|TRBV3-1|.
TGTGCCAGCAGCCAATGGGGAGGGAGCACCAAAAACATTCAGTACTTC
CASSQWGGSTKNIQYF
>TRBJ1-2|TRBD1|14|TRBV14|.
TGTGCCAGCAGCCTTGGACAGGCACCACATGGCTACACCTTC
CASSLGQAPHGYTF
>TRBJ2-3|.|13|TRBV7-2|.
TGTGCCAGCAGCCCACAGGGTACGGGGTCTAAGTATTTT
CASSPQGTGSKYF
>TRBJ2-2|.|16|TRBV7-6|many
TGTGCCAGCAGCCCCACCTCGCGTCTAAACACCGGGGAGCTGTTTTTT
CASSPTSRLNTGELFF
>TRBJ1-1|.|16|TRBV7-9|.
TGTGCCAGCAGCCCACCCGTCGACCGGCGGAACACTGAAGCTTTCTTT
CASSPPVDRRNTEAFF
>TRBJ2-5|TRBD2|17|TRBV14|.
TGTGCCAGCAGCCAAGGAACCTGGACTAGCGGTGGAGAGACCCAGTACTTC
CASSQGTWTSGGETQYF
>TRBJ1-1|TRBD1|12|TRBV7-2|few
TGTGCCAGCAGCCGACAGGGGTATGAAGCTTTCTTT
CASSRQGYEAFF
>TRBJ2-5|.|14|TRBV5-1|.
TGCGCCAGCAGCTGGGACCCACCGGCGGAGACCCAGTACTTC
CASSWDPPAETQYF
>TRBJ2-7|.|13|TRBV29-1|.
TGCAGCGTTGAAATCGACTGGGCCAGCGAGCAGTACTTC
CSVEIDWASEQYF
>TRBJ1-2|TRBD1|16|TRBV7-2|.
TGTGCCAGCAGCTTAGCTGGACAGGGGACGGGTTATGGCTACACCTTC
CASSLAGQGTGYGYTF
>TRBJ2-6|.|15|TRBV18|.
TGTGCCAGCTCAAGCGTTGTGACCGGGGCCAACGTCCTGACTTTC
CASSSVVTGANVLTF
>TRBJ2-7|.|17|TRBV20-1|.
TGCAGTGCTAGAGATCCCTGGATAGCGGACAAGCCCTACGAGCAGTACTTC
CSARDPWIADKPYEQYF
>TRBJ2-2|TRBD1|15|TRBV7-2|few
TGTGCCAGCAGCTCACAGGGGGCGCTCACCGGGGAGCTGTTTTTT
CASSSQGALTGELFF
>TRBJ2-7|TRBD1|13|TRBV27|.
TGTGCCAGCAGGGACAGGGGGTCCGACGAGCAGTACTTC
CASRDRGSDEQYF
>TRBJ1-2|.|14|TRBV20-1|many
TGCAGTGCTAGGAGACAAACCGTAGGAGGCGGCTACACCTTC
CSARRQTVGGGYTF
>TRBJ2-5|TRBD1|15|TRBV6-5|.
TGTGCCAGCATCCATCGCGGGACAGGGTCTCGAGAGCAGTACTTC
CASIHRGTGSREQYF
>TRBJ2-7|.|14|TRBV4-1|few
TGCGCCAGCAGCTGGTCCGGTAGCTCCTACGAGCAGTACTTC
CASSWSGSSYEQYF
>TRBJ2-1|.|13|TRBV2|many
TGTGCCAGCAGCCGAACCTCCTACAATGAGCAGTTCTTC
CASSRTSYNEQFF
>TRBJ2-2|.|18|TRBV4-3|.
TGCGCCAGCAGCCAAGAGGGTCCAGGCGGTGCGAACACCGGGGAGCTGTTTTTT
CASSQEGPGGANTGELFF
>TRBJ2-1|.|13|TRBV6-6|.
TGTGCCAGCGGAGACGGGACCTACAATGAGCAGTTCTTC
CASGDGTYNEQFF
>TRBJ1-1|TRBD1|14|TRBV10-3|few
TGTGCCACCAGCCGAATGACAGGGTTCCGGGAAGCTTTCTTT
CATSRMTGFREAFF
>TRBJ1-2|.|13|TRBV20-1|once
TGCAGTGCTCCATCGAAAAACAGGGATGGCTTCACCTTC
CSAPSKNRDGFTF
>TRBJ1-1|.|14|TRBV25-1|.
TGTGCCAGCAGGAAGCCAGACAGGCCGACTGAAGCTTTCTTT
CASRKPDRPTEAFF
>TRBJ2-3|TRBD2|19|TRBV20-1|.
TGCAGTGCTACGCAAGAGGGACTAGCGGGGAGGACACACACAGATACGCAGTATTTT
CSATQEGLAGRTHTDTQYF
>TRBJ2-1|.|15|TRBV7-9|few
TGTGCCAGCAGCGCCGGGACTTTCGCCTACAATGAGCAGTTCTTC
CASSAGTFAYNEQFF
>TRBJ2-1|TRBD2|16|TRBV2|.
TGTGCCAGCAGTGTTTCTCTAGCGGGAATATACAATGAGCAGTTCTTC
CASSVSLAGIYNEQFF
>TRBJ1-2|.|13|TRBV13|.
TGTGCCAGCAGCTTAGACAGGATCTCTGGCTACACCTTC
CASSLDRISGYTF
>TRBJ2-2|.|11|TRBV20-1|few
TGCAGTGCAGGGAGGAACGGGGAGCTGTTTTTT
CSAGRNGELFF
>TRBJ2-5|.|14|TRBV20-1|once
TGCAGTGCTAGAGATCGGTACGGAGAGCAGACCCAGTACTTC
CSARDRYGEQTQYF
>TRBJ2-1|.|14|TRBV28|few
TGTGCCAGCAGTTTGCGGCCTAGCCCTAATGAGCAGTTCTTC
CASSLRPSPNEQFF
>TRBJ2-1|TRBD2|16|TRBV5-6|.
TGTGCCAGCAGCGTCCGGGACTACGCCTCTTACAATGAGCAGTTCTTC
CASSVRDYASYNEQFF
>TRBJ2-1|TRBD2|12|TRBV12-3/TRBV12-4|few
TGTGCCAGCAGTTTAAGCGGGGGGCCCAAGTTCTTC
CASSLSGGPKFF
>TRBJ1-5|.|13|TRBV28|many
TGTGCCAGCAGTTTGTTCGGGAATCAGCCCCAGCATTTT
CASSLFGNQPQHF
>TRBJ2-1|.|14|TRBV5-1|.
TGCGCCAGCGGCATACCGGGACGGGAGACTGAGCAGTTCTTC
CASGIPGRETEQFF
>TRBJ2-3|.|18|TRBV11-2|few
TGTGCCAGCAGCCCGACCAGGTTGGGGCCTGTGGGCACAGATACGCAGTATTTT
CASSPTRLGPVGTDTQYF
>TRBJ2-5|TRBD2|15|TRBV6-5|.
TGTGCCAGCAGTGTGACTAGCGGGGGGGCAGAGACCCTGTACTTC
CASSVTSGGAETLYF
>TRBJ2-5|.|15|TRBV11-1|.
TGTGCCAGCAGCATCAGGGGTCCGGGACAAGAGACCCAGTACTTC
CASSIRGPGQETQYF
>TRBJ2-3|.|13|TRBV24-1|few
TGTGCCACCAGTGCTCTATACTCAGATACGCAGTATTTT
CATSALYSDTQYF